Below are 18 T cell receptor beta chains sequenced from a single sample in a study of T cells in Graves' hyperthyroidism and ophthalmopathy. Amplified regions were TCR beta CDR3 sequences from RNA transcripts. The TCR CDR3 first-round RT-PCR relied on the HTBI primer set. MiXCR, applied by TCRdb to the multiplex PCR reads, yields one record per CDR3 protein. The sample carries roughly 380,000 distinct CDR3 sequences, about 19% recorded once. Sequencing was done on a sample of blood. These receptor sequences come from a woman under 30 with Graves' hyperthyroidism.

This clonotype has a count of ten or more. The rearrangement joins TRBV28 to TRBJ2-5; D is uncertain. The CDR3 consists of 14 residues. CDR1 is MDHEN and CDR2 is SYDVKM in the germline V gene. The V end was cut by 6 bases, the J end by 1 base, with 12 bases between. The DNA for the CDR3 is TGTGCCAGCAGCCCTTCGGAGACCCAAGAGACCCAGTACTTC. Encoded protein: CASSPSETQETQYF.

The sample holds many counts of this clonotype. This chain uses TRBV15 with TRBJ1-4; D is unclear. This CDR3 is 16 amino acids long. Germline loops: CDR1 LNHNV, CDR2 YYDKDF (reference sequence). V gave up 0 bases and J gave up 5 bases, with 13 bases separating them. The CDR3 here is CATSRDGGSANEKLFF. For the CDR3, the DNA is TGTGCCACCAGCAGAGATGGAGGTTCGGCCAATGAAAAACTGTTTTTT.

The chain combines TRBV4-1 with TRBJ1-6, with a weak D call TRBD1 (5 bases). The CDR3 is made up of 16 amino acids. V was shortened by 1 base and J by 9 bases, with 16 bases between the two germline ends. In germline, CDR1 is MGHRA, CDR2 YSYEKL. CDR3 sequence: CASSQVRQGRGSPLHF. The CDR3, as DNA: TGCGCCAGCAGCCAAGTCCGGCAGGGAAGAGGTTCACCCCTCCACTTT.

This clonotype has ten or more counts. The chain employs TRBV10-3 and TRBJ1-1, with D hard to call. CDR3 size: 13 residues. From germline, CDR1 is ENHRY and CDR2 SYGVKD. V was clipped by 4 bases and J by 1 base, with 7 bases between them. This CDR3 reads CAISGTENTEAFF. The DNA of the CDR3 is TGTGCCATCAGTGGAACAGAGAACACTGAAGCTTTCTTT.

There are a few counts of this clonotype. V gene TRBV19 combines with J gene TRBJ2-4, with 7 bases lining up with TRBD1. This CDR3 has 15 residues. V lost 4 bases to trimming and J lost 0 bases; unmatched junction nucleotides: 3. The V gene's germline CDR1 is LNHDA and CDR2 SQIVND (reference sequence). CDR3 DNA sequence: TGTGCCAGTAGTAGGACAGGACAAGCCAAAAACATTCAGTACTTC. Protein sequence: CASSRTGQAKNIQYF.

This sequence joins TRBV6-2 or TRBV6-3 and TRBJ1-5, with D possibly TRBD1 on 5 matching bases. This CDR3 comprises 14 residues. V lost 6 bases, J lost 0 bases, and 9 bases lay in between. Germline V CDR1 and CDR2: MNHEY, SVGEGT. The CDR3, as DNA: TGTGCCAGCAGACAGGCGAATAGCAATCAGCCCCAGCATTTT. It specifies CASRQANSNQPQHF.

This clonotype was picked up many times. The chain combines TRBV6-5 with TRBJ2-5; 9 positions match TRBD1. J gave up 5 bases and V 0 bases, and 4 bases lay outside the gene matches. The CDR3 totals 15 residues. Germline CDR1 reads MNHEY; CDR2 reads SVGAGI. The CDR3 spells CASSYSGQGFETQYF. DNA of the CDR3: TGTGCCAGCAGTTACTCGGGACAGGGTTTCGAGACCCAGTACTTC.

The J gene is TRBJ1-1, the V gene TRBV6-4, with D possibly TRBD1 on 5 matching bases. CDR3 length equals 13 residues. Trimming shortened V by 8 bases and J by 6 bases, and 16 bases separated the two germline ends. Germline V CDR1 and CDR2: MRHNA, SNTAGT. CDR3 sequence (DNA): TGTGCCAGCGCCTCCGGGGGTGACGCTGAAGCTTTCTTT. Residues: CASASGGDAEAFF.

This clonotype was detected ten times or more. The chain joins TRBV11-3 to TRBJ2-2; 8 nucleotides match TRBD1. Germline CDR1 SGHNT, CDR2 YENEEA. This CDR3 spans 14 amino acids. The V segment lost 5 bases and the J segment 6 bases; nucleotides outside the gene matches: 5. CDR3 DNA: TGTGCCAGCAGCGATCGACAGGGGTCCGGGGAGCTGTTTTTT. Protein product: CASSDRQGSGELFF.

This clonotype was counted only a few times. This rearrangement joins TRBV6-4 to TRBJ1-2; 9 positions match TRBD1. The V gene end was trimmed by 5 bases and the J gene end by 6 bases; junction bases not matched to a gene: 7. Germline assignment: CDR1 MRHNA and CDR2 SNTAGT. This CDR3 is built from 14 residues. CDR3 loop: CASSRDRGTHGYTF. DNA of the CDR3: TGTGCCAGCAGTAGAGACAGGGGGACCCATGGCTACACCTTC.

The CDR3 nucleotides read TGTGCCAGCAGCCACGGACCGGGCAAGTTCTTC. Its protein product is CASSHGPGKFF. The chain combines TRBV14 with TRBJ2-1; D unclear. Per the germline V gene, CDR1 is SGHDN and CDR2 is FVKESK. The ends were cut back, 3 bases at V and 14 bases at J, with 11 bases in the middle. CDR3 length: 11 amino acids.

This clonotype was detected ten times or more. The gene calls are TRBV4-1 and TRBJ1-1; maybe TRBD1 (5 bases). The CDR3 extends over 13 amino acids. Germline values: CDR1 MGHRA, CDR2 YSYEKL. V was shortened by 0 bases and J by 10 bases, with 12 bases between the two germline ends. The CDR3 coding sequence is TGCGCCAGCAGCCAAGATCTGAGGGGCGTAGCTTTCTTT. Amino acids: CASSQDLRGVAFF.

This clonotype was picked up a small number of times. V is TRBV12-3 or TRBV12-4 and J is TRBJ1-1; tentatively, D is TRBD1 (6 bases). Between the trimmed V and J ends, which lost 5 bases and 3 bases, there was a span of 13 bases. The CDR3 covers 14 residues. The DNA of the CDR3 is TGTGCCAGCAGTCCGACAGGAATCTACACTGAAGCTTTCTTT. It is translated as CASSPTGIYTEAFF.

In this sample, this clonotype turned up many times. V and J are TRBV5-1 and TRBJ2-5; D gene ambiguous. CDR1 and CDR2 from the germline V gene are SGHRS and YFSETQ. The CDR3 is 14 residues long. V shed 2 bases and J shed 2 bases, with 10 bases lying between them. The CDR3 loop reads CASSFKAGQETQYF. CDR3 sequence (DNA): TGCGCCAGCAGCTTCAAGGCAGGACAAGAGACCCAGTACTTC.

The rearrangement joins TRBV14 to TRBJ1-1; 8 bases agree with TRBD1. The V gene's germline CDR1 is SGHDN and CDR2 FVKESK. This CDR3 contains 17 residues. The ends lost 4 bases at V and 0 bases at J; junction bases unmatched: 10. The CDR3 DNA sequence: TGTGCCAGCAGCCCAGGGACAGGAGGGGATATGAACACTGAAGCTTTCTTT. It is translated as CASSPGTGGDMNTEAFF.

The CDR3, as DNA: TGTGCCAGCAGGAATTACAGGGTGGAGACCCAGTACTTC. Encoded protein: CASRNYRVETQYF. The J gene is TRBJ2-5, the V gene TRBV12-3 or TRBV12-4, with a possible D match to TRBD1 (6 bases). There are 13 residues in the CDR3. Trimming stripped 6 bases from V and 5 bases from J, with 13 bases between.

This clonotype has a handful of counts. The V and J genes are TRBV28 and TRBJ1-5, with TRBD1 matching 7 bases. The trim removed 3 bases at V and 4 bases at J, leaving 6 bases unmatched. The CDR3 runs to 15 residues. Germline CDR1 reads MDHEN; CDR2 reads SYDVKM. As DNA, the CDR3 is TGTGCCAGCAGTTTGTCGACAGGGAATAATCAGCCCCAGCATTTT. It codes for CASSLSTGNNQPQHF.

The rearrangement uses TRBV27 and TRBJ2-7; D gene uncertain. This CDR3 is built from 14 residues. The ends were cut back, 5 bases at V and 4 bases at J, with 15 bases in the middle. CDR1 is MNHEY, CDR2 SMNVEV, per germline (reference sequence). The CDR3 DNA sequence: TGTGCCAGCAGTCCCCGGCCTAGTGTTTACGAGCAGTACTTC. This encodes CASSPRPSVYEQYF.